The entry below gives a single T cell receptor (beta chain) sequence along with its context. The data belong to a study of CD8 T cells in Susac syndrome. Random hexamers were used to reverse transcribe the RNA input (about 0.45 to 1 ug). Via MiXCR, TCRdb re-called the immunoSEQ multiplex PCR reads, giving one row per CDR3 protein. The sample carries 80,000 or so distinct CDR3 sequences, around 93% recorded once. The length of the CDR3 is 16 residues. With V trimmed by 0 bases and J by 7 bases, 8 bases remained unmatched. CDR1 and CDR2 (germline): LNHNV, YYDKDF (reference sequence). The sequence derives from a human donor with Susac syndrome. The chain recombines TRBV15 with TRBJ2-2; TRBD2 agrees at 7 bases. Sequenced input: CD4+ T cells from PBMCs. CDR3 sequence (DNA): TGTGCCACCAGCAGAGATCGCGTGGCTAGCGGCGGGGAGCTGTTTTTT. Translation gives CATSRDRVASGGELFF.